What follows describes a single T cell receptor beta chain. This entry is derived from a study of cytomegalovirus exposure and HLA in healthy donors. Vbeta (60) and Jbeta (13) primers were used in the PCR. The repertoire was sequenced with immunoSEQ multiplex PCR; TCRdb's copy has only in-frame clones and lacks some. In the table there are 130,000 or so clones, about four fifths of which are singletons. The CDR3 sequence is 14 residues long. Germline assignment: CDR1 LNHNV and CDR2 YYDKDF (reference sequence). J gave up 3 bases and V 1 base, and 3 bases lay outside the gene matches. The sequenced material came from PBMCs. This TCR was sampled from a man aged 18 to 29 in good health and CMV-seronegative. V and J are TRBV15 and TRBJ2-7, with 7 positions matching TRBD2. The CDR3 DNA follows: TGTGCCACCAGCAGAGGGGGGGGAAACTACGAGCAGTACTTC. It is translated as CATSRGGGNYEQYF. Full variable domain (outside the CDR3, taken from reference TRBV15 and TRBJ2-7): DAMVIQNPRYQVTQFGKPVTLSCSQTLNHNVMYWYQQKSSQAPKLLFHYYDKDFNNEADTPDNFQSRRPNTSFCFLDIRSPGLGDTAMYLCATSRGGGNYEQYFGPGTRLTVT.